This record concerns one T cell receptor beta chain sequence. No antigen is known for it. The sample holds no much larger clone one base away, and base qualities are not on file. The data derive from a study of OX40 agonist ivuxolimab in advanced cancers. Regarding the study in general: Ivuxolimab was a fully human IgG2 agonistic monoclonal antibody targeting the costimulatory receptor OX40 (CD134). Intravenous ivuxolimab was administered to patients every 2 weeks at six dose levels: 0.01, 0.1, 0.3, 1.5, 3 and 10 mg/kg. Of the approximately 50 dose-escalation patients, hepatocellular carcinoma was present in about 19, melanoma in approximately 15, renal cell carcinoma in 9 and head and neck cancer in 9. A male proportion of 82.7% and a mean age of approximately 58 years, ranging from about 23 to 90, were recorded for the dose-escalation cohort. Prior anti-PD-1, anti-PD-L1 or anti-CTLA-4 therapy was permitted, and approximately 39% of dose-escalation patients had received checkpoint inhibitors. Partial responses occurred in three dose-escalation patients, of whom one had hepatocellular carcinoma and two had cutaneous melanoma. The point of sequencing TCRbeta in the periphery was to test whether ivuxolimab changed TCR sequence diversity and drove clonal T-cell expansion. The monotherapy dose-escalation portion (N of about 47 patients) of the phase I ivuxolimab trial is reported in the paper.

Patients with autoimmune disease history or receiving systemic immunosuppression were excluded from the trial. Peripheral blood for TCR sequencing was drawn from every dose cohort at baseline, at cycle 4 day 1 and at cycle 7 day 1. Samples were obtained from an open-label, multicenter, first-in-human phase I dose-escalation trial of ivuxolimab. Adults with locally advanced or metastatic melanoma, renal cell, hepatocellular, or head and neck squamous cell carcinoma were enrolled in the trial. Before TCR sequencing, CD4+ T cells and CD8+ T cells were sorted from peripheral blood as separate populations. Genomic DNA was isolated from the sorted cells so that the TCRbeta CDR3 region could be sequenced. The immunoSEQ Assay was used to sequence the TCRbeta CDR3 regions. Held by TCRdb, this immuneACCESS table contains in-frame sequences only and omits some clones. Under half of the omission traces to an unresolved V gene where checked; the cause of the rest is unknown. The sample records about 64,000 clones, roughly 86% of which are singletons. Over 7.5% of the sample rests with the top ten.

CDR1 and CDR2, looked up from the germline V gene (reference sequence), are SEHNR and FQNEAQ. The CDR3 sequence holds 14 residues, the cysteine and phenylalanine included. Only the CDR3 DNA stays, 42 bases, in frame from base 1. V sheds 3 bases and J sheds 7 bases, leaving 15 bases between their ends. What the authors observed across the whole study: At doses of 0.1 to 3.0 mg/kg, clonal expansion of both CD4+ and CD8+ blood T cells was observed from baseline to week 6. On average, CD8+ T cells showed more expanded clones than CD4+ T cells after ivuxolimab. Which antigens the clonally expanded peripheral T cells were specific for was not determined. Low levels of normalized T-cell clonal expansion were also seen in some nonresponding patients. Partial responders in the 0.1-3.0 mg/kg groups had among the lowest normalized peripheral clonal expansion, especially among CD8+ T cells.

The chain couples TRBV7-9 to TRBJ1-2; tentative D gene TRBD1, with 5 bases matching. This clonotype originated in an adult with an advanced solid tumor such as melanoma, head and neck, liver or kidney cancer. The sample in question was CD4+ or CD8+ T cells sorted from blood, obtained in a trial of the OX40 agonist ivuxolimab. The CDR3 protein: CASSLVAVRGGYTF. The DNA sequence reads TGTGCCAGCAGCTTGGTGGCGGTGAGGGGTGGCTACACCTTC.